This T cell receptor beta chain was documented in a study of blood T cell repertoires in COVID-19. Sequencing was performed with immunoSEQ multiplex PCR; in TCRdb, only in-frame clones are kept and a portion is missing. The table includes approximately 170,000 clones, 70% to 85% detected once. Germline V gene data show CDR1 as SGHNT and CDR2 as YYREEE (reference sequence). The junction had 7 bases not matched to a gene; V was cut back by 4 bases and J by 5 bases. This CDR3 comprises 15 residues. The age range of participants was about 18 to 90 years, with residence in about 25 US areas. The sample taken for sequencing was PBMCs or T cells enriched from blood (not recorded which). The chain has TRBV5-4 and TRBJ2-5; TRBD1 agrees at 11 bases. The receptor was isolated from a woman in her twenties or thirties who had recovered from COVID-19. The CDR3 DNA reads TGTGCCAGCAGCCTGGACAGGGGGCCACGGGAGACCCAGTACTTC. Protein sequence: CASSLDRGPRETQYF.